The 28 T cell receptor beta chains below come from one sample, sequenced in a study of long-term antiretroviral therapy in people with HIV. Survey-level immunoSEQ v3.0 assays were run. Libraries were prepared by immunoSEQ multiplex PCR; TCRdb keeps only in-frame clonotypes and omits some of them. The table has about 17,000 clones, about 91% seen once. The sequencing used unsorted PBMCs, collected 0.3 years after starting antiretroviral therapy. These receptors came from a man between 60 and 75 years old with HIV.

The V call is TRBV18, the J call TRBJ2-5; 7 bases are a match to TRBD1. The DNA end is more similar to TRBJ2-7, so the J call may be wrong. Germline CDR1 and CDR2: KGHSH and LQKENI. There are 14 residues in the CDR3. For the CDR3, the DNA is TGTGCCAGCTCAGTCGGGACAGCCTCCTACGAGCAGTACTTC. Protein: CASSVGTASYEQYF.

This chain joins TRBV21-1 and TRBJ2-3; the table gives TRBD2 as D, unverified against the DNA. TRBV21-1 is a listed pseudogene. The CDR3 is made up of 18 amino acids. The chain's CDR3 is CASSKGGGGRAGTDTQYF. CDR3 bases: TGTGCCAGCAGCAAAGGTGGTGGGGGGAGGGCCGGCACAGATACGCAGTATTTT.

The rearrangement joins TRBV7-2 to TRBJ2-1; D gene uncertain. Germline V gene data show CDR1 as SGHTA and CDR2 as FQGNSA. The CDR3 extends over 15 amino acids. With 1 base removed from V and 15 bases from J, the gap between germline ends came to 22 bases. CDR3 in DNA: TGTGCCAGCAGCTTAGAGCGACAATCGTGGAGAGCCGTGTTCTTC. Protein sequence: CASSLERQSWRAVFF.

This clone was observed a single time. The chain has TRBV27 and TRBJ1-2, with 7 bases that match TRBD1. The CDR3 is 17 amino acids. From germline, CDR1 is MNHEY and CDR2 SMNVEV (reference sequence). After removal of 7 bases from V and 4 bases from J, the junction contained 18 bases not matched to a gene. The CDR3 DNA is TGTGCCAGCAACCCAAGGGGGCTAGCCGACAGTTTCTATGGCTACACCTTC. Residues: CASNPRGLADSFYGYTF.

In its sample, this clone is large. J is TRBJ1-2 and V is TRBV29-1, with 9 nucleotides matching TRBD1. V trimming: 7 bases; J trimming: 1 base; junction bases outside the gene matches: 19. The CDR3 length is 18 residues. The germline CDR1 and CDR2 sequences are SQVTM and ANQGSEA. The CDR3 coding sequence is TGCAGCGCCACCCCCGGTGGGGGACAGGGACCCAATAACTATGGCTACACCTTC. Translated: CSATPGGGQGPNNYGYTF.

CDR3 nucleotides: TGTGCCAGCAGTCCTCCCGGGGGGAGCTCCTACGAGCAGTACTTC. It is translated as CASSPPGGSSYEQYF. J is TRBJ2-7 and V is TRBV6-5, with 7 bases identical to TRBD2. The CDR3 contains 15 residues. CDR1 is MNHEY and CDR2 is SVGAGI in the germline V gene. V lost 5 bases to trimming and J lost 0 bases; unmatched junction nucleotides: 7.

This chain uses TRBV7-2 with TRBJ2-7, with 16 bases that match TRBD2. CDR3 length equals 17 residues. CDR1 and CDR2 from the germline V gene are SGHTA and FQGNSA. Losses at the gene ends were 0 bases for V and 2 bases for J; bases not matched to a gene: 1. The CDR3 DNA sequence: TGTGCCAGCAGCTTAGCGGGGACTAGCGGGGGGGCCTACGAGCAGTACTTC. Its protein is CASSLAGTSGGAYEQYF.

About this clone: Other DNA sequences of this sample code for an identical CDR3. The chain carries TRBV6-5 and TRBJ2-2, with 7 bases that match TRBD1. The V gene end was trimmed by 0 bases and the J gene end by 6 bases; junction bases not matched to a gene: 1. This CDR3 comprises 14 residues. The germline V gene encodes CDR1 MNHEY and CDR2 SVGAGI. CDR3 sequence reads: CASSYSGGAGELFF. The CDR3 DNA follows: TGTGCCAGCAGTTACTCAGGGGGCGCCGGGGAGCTGTTTTTT.

V and J are TRBV2 and TRBJ2-7, with TRBD1 identical over 8 bases. This CDR3 is 12 amino acids long. Germline V gives CDR1 SNHLY, CDR2 FYNNEI. After removal of 8 bases from V and 7 bases from J, the junction contained 7 bases not matched to a gene. The CDR3 region has the DNA TGTGCCAGCGGACAGGGTTCTTGGGAGCAGTACTTC. The encoded protein is CASGQGSWEQYF.

The J gene is TRBJ2-1, the V gene TRBV4-2; D may be TRBD1 (6 bases). The CDR3 totals 15 residues. The germline V gene has CDR1 LGHNA and CDR2 YNFKEQ. V shed 0 bases and J shed 3 bases, with 9 bases lying between them. The CDR3 loop is CASSQEGTSYNEQFF. CDR3 nucleotide sequence: TGTGCCAGCAGCCAAGAGGGGACAAGCTACAATGAGCAGTTCTTC.

The genes are TRBV7-2 and TRBJ1-6; D uncertain. Germline CDR1 is SGHTA and CDR2 is FQGNSA. The CDR3 sequence is 16 residues long. Between the trimmed V and J ends, which lost 3 bases and 2 bases, there was a span of 11 bases. The chain's CDR3 is CASSFSRGTYNSPLHF. The CDR3 bases are TGTGCCAGCAGCTTTTCTAGAGGAACCTATAATTCACCCCTCCACTTT.

The V gene is TRBV18, the J gene TRBJ2-5; the match to TRBD2 covers 10 bases. J gave up 6 bases and V 2 bases, and 15 bases lay outside the gene matches. Germline V gives CDR1 KGHSH, CDR2 LQKENI. CDR3 size: 18 residues. The CDR3 DNA is TGTGCCAGCTCACCATCGGAAGCGGGGGGGCCTTTAATAAAGACCCAGTACTTC. Translation: CASSPSEAGGPLIKTQYF.

The chain has TRBV9 and TRBJ2-5; D possibly corresponds to TRBD2 (5 bases). Germline V gene data show CDR1 as SGDLS and CDR2 as YYNGEE. The length of the CDR3 is 13 residues. Trimming shortened V by 4 bases and J by 0 bases, and 7 bases separated the two germline ends. For the CDR3, the DNA is TGTGCCAGCAGCACTAGACACCAAGAGACCCAGTACTTC. Residues: CASSTRHQETQYF.

The chain joins TRBV5-5 to TRBJ1-2; possible D gene TRBD1, 6 bases. This CDR3 has 14 amino acids. CDR1 and CDR2 (germline): SGHKS, YYEKEE (reference sequence). Trimming stripped 2 bases from V and 2 bases from J, with 10 bases between. CDR3 coding DNA: TGTGCCAGCAGCTTTGGACAGAACAACTATGGCTACACCTTC. Its translation: CASSFGQNNYGYTF. Filled out from reference TRBV5-5 and TRBJ1-2, the complete variable domain reads DAGVTQSPTHLIKTRGQQVTLRCSPISGHKSVSWYQQVLGQGPQFIFQYYEKEERGRGNFPDRFSARQFPNYSSELNVNALLLGDSALYLCASSFGQNNYGYTFGSGTRLTVV.

This chain joins TRBV4-3 and TRBJ1-5; no clear D gene. The CDR3 covers 13 residues. Between the trimmed V and J ends, which lost 4 bases and 5 bases, there was a span of 9 bases. Germline V gene data show CDR1 as LGHNA and CDR2 as YSLEER. The CDR3 sequence is CASSRGDDQPQHF. In DNA form, the CDR3 reads TGCGCCAGCAGCCGGGGAGATGATCAGCCCCAGCATTTT.

The chain combines TRBV7-2 with TRBJ2-7, with 8 bases that match TRBD2. Germline CDR1 is SGHTA and CDR2 is FQGNSA. The V segment lost 5 bases and the J segment 4 bases; nucleotides outside the gene matches: 10. The CDR3 spans 15 residues. The CDR3 sequence is CASSVSGGGLYEQYF. The CDR3 nucleotides are TGTGCCAGCAGCGTCTCGGGCGGGGGGCTGTACGAGCAGTACTTC.

This chain uses TRBV6-1 with TRBJ1-4; 9 nucleotides line up with TRBD1. The germline gives CDR1 MNHNS, CDR2 SASEGT. The trim removed 6 bases at V and 5 bases at J, leaving 4 bases unmatched. The CDR3 contains 14 residues. The chain's CDR3 is CASRDRGGNEKLFF. Written as DNA, the CDR3 is TGTGCCAGCAGGGACAGGGGCGGCAATGAAAAACTGTTTTTT.

The rearrangement joins TRBV27 to TRBJ2-7; TRBD2 might be the D (6 bases). This CDR3 region has 15 residues. Trimming removed 2 bases from V and 0 bases from J, with 11 bases in between. Germline CDR1 and CDR2: MNHEY and SMNVEV (reference sequence). In nucleotides, the CDR3 is TGTGCCAGCAGTTTAGGTCCGACTAGCTCCTACGAGCAGTACTTC. This sequence encodes CASSLGPTSSYEQYF.

The chain couples TRBV29-1 to TRBJ2-7; D uncertain. Germline CDR1 reads SQVTM; CDR2 reads ANQGSEA. With 4 bases removed from V and 2 bases from J, the gap between germline ends came to 12 bases. CDR3 length: 13 amino acids. The CDR3 spells CSVAWTPAYEQYF. CDR3 coding DNA: TGCAGCGTTGCTTGGACGCCTGCCTACGAGCAGTACTTC.

The genes are TRBV11-3 and TRBJ1-1; weak D call: TRBD1 (6 bases). This CDR3 region has 15 residues. Trimming removed 5 bases at V and 0 bases at J, with 13 bases between. Germline loops: CDR1 SGHNT, CDR2 YENEEA. Written as DNA, the CDR3 is TGTGCCAGCAGCCCTGGGGGGGACATGAACACTGAAGCTTTCTTT. This encodes CASSPGGDMNTEAFF.

The V gene is TRBV5-1, the J gene TRBJ2-2; 10 nucleotides align to TRBD2. This CDR3 is 16 amino acids long. The V gene's germline CDR1 is SGHRS and CDR2 YFSETQ. The V gene end was trimmed by 9 bases and the J gene end by 5 bases; junction bases not matched to a gene: 13. The CDR3 nucleotides are TGCGCCACCGGTGGACTAGCGGCTACGGGTACCGGGGAGCTGTTTTTT. Protein product: CATGGLAATGTGELFF.

The V and J genes are TRBV19 and TRBJ2-7; D gene uncertain. Germline CDR1 and CDR2: LNHDA and SQIVND (reference sequence). The CDR3 spans 16 residues. Between the trimmed V and J ends, which lost 3 bases and 3 bases, there was a span of 18 bases. In DNA, the CDR3 is TGTGCCAGTAGTATGGGCCAGAGTTCCCACTACTACGAGCAGTACTTC. It translates to CASSMGQSSHYYEQYF. Looking up the rest from reference TRBV19 and TRBJ2-7 gives the full variable domain: DGGITQSPKYLFRKEGQNVTLSCEQNLNHDAMYWYRQDPGQGLRLIYYSQIVNDFQKGDIAEGYSVSREKKESFPLTVTSAQKNPTAFYLCASSMGQSSHYYEQYFGPGTRLTVT.

V usage is TRBV10-3 and J usage is TRBJ1-3, with D possibly being TRBD1 (6 bases). This CDR3 has 17 amino acids. The ends were cut back, 3 bases at V and 1 base at J, with 16 bases in the middle. Germline-derived CDR1 and CDR2 are ENHRY and SYGVKD. The CDR3 DNA follows: TGTGCCATCAGTGACCCTAGAGACAGGAAATCTGGAAACACCATATATTTT. It encodes CAISDPRDRKSGNTIYF.

The genes are TRBV7-9 and TRBJ2-1, with 14 bases matching TRBD2. Germline V CDR1 and CDR2: SEHNR, FQNEAQ (reference sequence). The CDR3 is 19 amino acids. The V and J ends lost 5 bases and 0 bases, in that order; junction bases with no gene match: 9. In DNA, the CDR3 is TGTGCCAGCAGCCCCTTGGGACTAGCGGGAGCCTCCTCCTACAATGAGCAGTTCTTC. Amino acids: CASSPLGLAGASSYNEQFF.

The rearrangement uses TRBV30 and TRBJ2-7; the match to TRBD2 covers 7 bases. The junction had 9 bases not matched to a gene; V was cut back by 0 bases and J by 1 base. CDR1 GTSNPN and CDR2 SVGIG come from the germline V gene (reference sequence). The CDR3 sequence is 16 residues long. CDR3 protein: CAWSVLGGRSSYEQYF. The DNA of the CDR3 is TGTGCCTGGAGTGTACTGGGGGGGAGATCATCCTACGAGCAGTACTTC.

The chain recombines TRBV6-6 with TRBJ1-1; 7 bases match TRBD1. This CDR3 spans 14 amino acids. CDR1 MNHNY and CDR2 SVGAGI come from the germline V gene (reference sequence). V gave up 2 bases and J gave up 4 bases; unmatched junction bases: 4. The CDR3 sequence: CASSYGQGGTEAFF. The CDR3 DNA reads as TGTGCCAGCAGTTACGGCCAGGGGGGCACTGAAGCTTTCTTT.

The chain links TRBV7-2 to TRBJ2-3; 13 nucleotides match TRBD2. Germline V gene sequence: CDR1 SGHTA, CDR2 FQGNSA. CDR3 length: 17 residues. After removal of 1 base from V and 5 bases from J, the junction contained 6 bases not matched to a gene. The CDR3 protein is CASSLVGLAGVVDTQYF. The DNA of the CDR3 is TGTGCCAGCAGCTTAGTAGGACTAGCGGGGGTAGTAGATACGCAGTATTTT.

This clone was found once. The genes are TRBV9 and TRBJ1-1; no reliable D call. The V end lost 2 bases, the J end lost 3 bases, and 11 bases lay between the germline ends. The CDR3 spans 14 residues. Germline CDR1 reads SGDLS; CDR2 reads YYNGEE. In DNA form, the CDR3 reads TGTGCCAGCAGCGTTAGTGCCCTGGACACTGAAGCTTTCTTT. Its translation: CASSVSALDTEAFF.